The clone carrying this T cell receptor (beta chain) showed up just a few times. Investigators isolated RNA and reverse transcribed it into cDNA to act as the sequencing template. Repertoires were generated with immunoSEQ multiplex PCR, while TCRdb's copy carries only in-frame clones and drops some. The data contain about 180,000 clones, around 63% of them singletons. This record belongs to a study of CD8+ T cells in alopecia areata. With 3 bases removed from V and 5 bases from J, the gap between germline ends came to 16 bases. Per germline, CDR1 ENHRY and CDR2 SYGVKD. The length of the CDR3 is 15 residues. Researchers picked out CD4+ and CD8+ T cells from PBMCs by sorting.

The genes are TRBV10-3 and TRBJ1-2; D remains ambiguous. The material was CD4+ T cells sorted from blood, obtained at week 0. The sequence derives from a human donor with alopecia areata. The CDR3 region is CAISDETFSSYGYTF. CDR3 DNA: TGTGCCATCAGTGACGAAACTTTCTCGAGTTATGGCTACACCTTC.